The rows below give T cell receptor beta chains drawn from one sample of a study of cytomegalovirus exposure and HLA in healthy donors. Libraries were prepared by immunoSEQ multiplex PCR; TCRdb keeps only in-frame clonotypes and omits some of them. The table lists around 110,000 clones, roughly three fifths of them singletons. The sequenced sample was PBMCs. These receptors were collected from a middle-aged woman in good health and CMV-seropositive. Each CDR3 is given with its conserved first and last residue. D genes are given only for firm matches.

D gene	V gene	J gene	CDR3 length	CDR3 protein
NA	TRBV7-9	TRBJ1-3	15	CASTAAGGSGNTIYF
NA	TRBV11-1	TRBJ2-1	16	CASSLAGDGSRVEQFF
NA	TRBV5-4	TRBJ2-3	15	CASSPLGGSTDTQYF
TRBD1	TRBV7-9	TRBJ2-7	13	CASSWTGNNEQYF
TRBD1	TRBV5-1	TRBJ1-3	14	CASSSVPGQGPPYF
NA	TRBV9	TRBJ1-3	13	CASSPGSGNTIYF
NA	TRBV29-1	TRBJ1-1	13	CSVEDSPDTEAFF
NA	TRBV6-5	TRBJ2-7	13	CASSFGGAYEQYF
TRBD2	TRBV9	TRBJ2-5	15	CASSVGGSGRETQYF
TRBD2	TRBV14	TRBJ2-1	16	CASSRQAGVGYNEQFF
NA	TRBV7-2	TRBJ1-4	14	CASSFWGGGEKLFF
NA	TRBV5-6	NA	14	CASSLVSGTYEQYF
NA	TRBV5-4	TRBJ1-1	13	CASSLDAGREAFF
NA	TRBV7-3	TRBJ2-1	13	CASSLGRDNEQFF
TRBD2	TRBV19	TRBJ2-1	16	CASRTGTSGSHNEQFF
NA	TRBV27	TRBJ1-4	13	CASRLRGEEKLFF
NA	TRBV5-1	TRBJ1-3	18	CASRQEGGHQFSGNTIYF
NA	TRBV9	TRBJ1-2	13	CASSPGVIYGYTF
NA	TRBV5-8	TRBJ2-2	15	CASSLSTGNTGELFF
NA	TRBV7-6	TRBJ2-3	13	CASSSRTSDTQYF
NA	TRBV6-6	TRBJ2-7	14	CASSYSTGYYEQYF
NA	TRBV14	TRBJ2-3	16	CASSQAPADSTDTQYF
NA	TRBV6-6	TRBJ2-2	15	CASNLQGPNTGELFF